This TCR beta chain stems from a study of radiotherapy plus CTLA-4 blockade in lung cancer. Unmatched junction bases numbered 4, after V lost 5 bases and J lost 3 bases. CDR3 length equals 15 residues. Germline CDR1 reads LNHDA; CDR2 reads SQIVND (reference sequence). Profiling relied on immunoSEQ multiplex PCR, and the TCRdb table lists in-frame clones only, not all of them. Of 35,000 to 50,000 clones in the sample, 73% were seen once. Specimen: peripheral blood, collected from a patient treated with radiotherapy plus ipilimumab. This sequence was found in a human donor with non-small cell lung cancer who had a complete response to radiotherapy plus ipilimumab. The V call is TRBV19, the J call TRBJ2-2, with 9 positions matching TRBD1. The CDR3 nucleotides read TGTGCCAGTAGTTACCGGGACAGGGACACCGGGGAGCTGTTTTTT. Its protein is CASSYRDRDTGELFF.